This TCR beta chain was sequenced for a study of Ad26.COV2.S vaccination and SARS-CoV-2 variants. Measured with immunoSEQ multiplex PCR; TCRdb has only the in-frame clones, and not every one. In the table there are 500,000 or so clones, around nine tenths of which are singletons. From germline, CDR1 is MGHDK and CDR2 SYGVNS. The CDR3 covers 14 residues. The junction had 10 bases not matched to a gene; V was cut back by 4 bases and J by 9 bases. As for treatment: 19 received Ad26.COV2.S at low or high dose, single or two shots; several received placebo; per-sample allocation not given. Repertoires come from day 63 after the first vaccine or placebo injection.

The clonotype comes from a person aged 18 to 59 who received the Ad26.COV2.S COVID-19 vaccine or a placebo. J is TRBJ2-5 and V is TRBV25-1; 8 bases map to TRBD1. The sample was peripheral blood, taken in a trial of Ad26.COV2.S vaccine versus placebo. The CDR3 protein is CASSVGTGARAQYF. The CDR3 DNA reads as TGTGCCAGCAGTGTAGGGACAGGAGCCCGGGCCCAGTACTTC.